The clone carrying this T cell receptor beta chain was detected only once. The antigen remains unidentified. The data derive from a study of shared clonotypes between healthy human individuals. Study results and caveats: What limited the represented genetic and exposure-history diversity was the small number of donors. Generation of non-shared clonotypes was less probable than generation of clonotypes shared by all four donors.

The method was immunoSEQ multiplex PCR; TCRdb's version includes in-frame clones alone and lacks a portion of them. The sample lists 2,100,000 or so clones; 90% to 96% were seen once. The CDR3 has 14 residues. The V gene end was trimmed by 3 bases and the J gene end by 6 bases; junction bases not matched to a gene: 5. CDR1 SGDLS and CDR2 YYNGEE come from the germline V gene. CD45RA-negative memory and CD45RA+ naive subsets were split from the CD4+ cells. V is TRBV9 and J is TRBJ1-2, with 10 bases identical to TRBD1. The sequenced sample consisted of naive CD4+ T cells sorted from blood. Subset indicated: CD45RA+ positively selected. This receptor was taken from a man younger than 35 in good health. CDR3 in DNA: TGTGCCAGCAGCGAGTCGGGGACAGGGGATGGCTACACCTTC. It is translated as CASSESGTGDGYTF. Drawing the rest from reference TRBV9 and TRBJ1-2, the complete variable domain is DSGVTQTPKHLITATGQRVTLRCSPRSGDLSVYWYQQSLDQGLQFLIQYYNGEERAKGNILERFSAQQFPDLHSELNLSSLELGDSALYFCASSESGTGDGYTFGSGTRLTVV.